This is a list of T cell receptor beta chains from one sample in a study of T cell changes during pregnancy in multiple sclerosis. Data came from immunoSEQ multiplex PCR; TCRdb stores just in-frame clones and leaves some out. This table has roughly 30,000 clones, 75% to 90% appearing once. Material: CD8+ T cells from peripheral blood mononuclear cells, obtained after pregnancy. All receptors derive from a female donor with multiple sclerosis, enrolled in a pregnancy study. The CDR3 runs from the conserved cysteine through the conserved F or W. D genes are given only for firm matches. Clone size appears in some rows only: once, few, many, or a class for an expanded clone.

clone_size j_call d_call v_call cdr3_nt cdr3_aa
- TRBJ2-7 TRBD2 TRBV2 TGTGCCAGCAGTGGCGGGAGCTCCTACGAGCAGTACTTC CASSGGSSYEQYF
- TRBJ2-1 - TRBV30 TGTGCCTGGAGTGATATATACTCCTACAATGAGCAGTTCTTC CAWSDIYSYNEQFF
- TRBJ2-1 - TRBV28 TGTGCCAGCAGTTTCTACGGGAGCTACAATGAGCAGTTCTTC CASSFYGSYNEQFF
few TRBJ2-1 TRBD2 TRBV6-4 TGTGCCAGCAGCTCTACTAGCGGGAGTGGCTACAATGAGCAGTTCTTC CASSSTSGSGYNEQFF
- TRBJ2-7 TRBD2 TRBV28 TGTGCCAGCACCCTAGGGACTAGCGGGAGCTCCTACGAGCAGTACTTC CASTLGTSGSSYEQYF
- TRBJ2-3 TRBD2 TRBV7-3 TGTGCCAGCAGCCTACTAGCGAGGGGTGATACGCAGTATTTT CASSLLARGDTQYF
- TRBJ1-2 - TRBV27 TGTGCCAGCAGTTTAGTGGGTAGGGGTGGCTACACCTTC CASSLVGRGGYTF
few TRBJ1-1 TRBD1 TRBV11-3 TGTGCCAGCAGCGCCTCACAGGGGATGACTGAAGCTTTCTTT CASSASQGMTEAFF
- TRBJ1-2 - TRBV27 TGTGCCAGCAGTTTAGGACCTTCAGGGGGCTACACCTTC CASSLGPSGGYTF
- TRBJ2-7 TRBD2 TRBV5-5 TGTGCCAGCAGCCAGGGAGCAGGGAGGGACCGTTACGAGCAGTACTTC CASSQGAGRDRYEQYF
- TRBJ2-5 TRBD2 TRBV7-9 TGTGCCAGCAGCTTAGTACTAGCGGGAGAGAAGACCCAGTACTTC CASSLVLAGEKTQYF
- TRBJ2-7 - TRBV25-1 TGTGCCAGCAGTCCCATTGGTGAGCGGATGGAACCCTACGAGCAGTACTTC CASSPIGERMEPYEQYF
- TRBJ2-1 TRBD2 TRBV15 TGTGCCACCAGCAGAGATCGACTAGCGGGATATGATGAGCAGTTCTTC CATSRDRLAGYDEQFF
- TRBJ2-3 - TRBV20-1 TGCAGTGCCGGTACCAATACGCAGTATTTT CSAGTNTQYF
- TRBJ2-7 - TRBV28 TGTGCCAGCAGTTTACCCTATGACAGCTACGAGCAGTACTTC CASSLPYDSYEQYF
- TRBJ2-7 TRBD1 TRBV9 TGTGCCAGCAGCGTAGGGGGACAGAGTTCTTACGAGCAGTACTTC CASSVGGQSSYEQYF
- TRBJ2-2 - TRBV11-2 TGTGCCAGCAGGAACCACAGGAACACCGGGGAGCTGTTTTTT CASRNHRNTGELFF
medium-sized TRBJ2-5 TRBD1 TRBV7-2 TGTGCCAGCAGCCAAGACAGGGATCGGTGGGAGACCCAGTACTTC CASSQDRDRWETQYF
medium-sized TRBJ2-3 - TRBV6-4 TGTGCCAGCAGTGCAGGGGGCACAGATACGCAGTATTTT CASSAGGTDTQYF
- TRBJ2-5 - TRBV28 TGTGCCAGCACGACCGGGTCCCTAACGGGCCAGTACTTC CASTTGSLTGQYF
- TRBJ2-1 TRBD1 TRBV11-2 TGTGCCAGCAGCTCAAACCGGGACAGGGGGCAACAGTTCTTC CASSSNRDRGQQFF
- TRBJ2-7 TRBD2 TRBV6-1 TGTGCCAGCAGTGAGGCTAGCGGGAGGGCAGAGCAGTACTTC CASSEASGRAEQYF
many TRBJ2-3 TRBD2 TRBV6-4 TGTGCCAGCAGTGATAGCGGGAGGGCCTCAGATACGCAGTATTTT CASSDSGRASDTQYF
- TRBJ1-1 - TRBV27 TGTGCCAGCGGGCAGGGTATGAACACTGAAGCTTTCTTT CASGQGMNTEAFF
- TRBJ2-1 - TRBV10-3 TGTGCCATCAGTGAGGAGGGCCGCGAGCAGTTCTTC CAISEEGREQFF
- TRBJ1-2 TRBD1 TRBV27 TGTGCCAGCCGGGACAGATTCTATGGCTACACCTTC CASRDRFYGYTF
- TRBJ1-2 - TRBV19 TGTGCCAGTAGCCCTTGGGGAGAAGCCCTTGGCTACACCTTC CASSPWGEALGYTF
- TRBJ1-4 - TRBV4-2 TGTGCCAGCAGCCAAGATGCCCCGGGACAAGCTGAAAAACTGTTTTTT CASSQDAPGQAEKLFF
- TRBJ1-5 - TRBV7-9 TGTGCCAGCAGCTTAGAACAGGGACAGCCCCAGCATTTT CASSLEQGQPQHF
many TRBJ2-3 TRBD2 TRBV4-3 TGCGCCAGCAGCCAAGATTCCCTCTCAGCGGGAGGGCCCTCAGATACGCAGTATTTT CASSQDSLSAGGPSDTQYF
- TRBJ1-2 TRBD1 TRBV4-3 TGCGCCAGCAGCCCAATGCAGGGGGCCAATGGCTACACCTTC CASSPMQGANGYTF
- TRBJ2-1 TRBD2 TRBV2 TGTGCCAGCAGTGACTGGACTAGCGGATACAATGAGCAGTTCTTC CASSDWTSGYNEQFF
many TRBJ2-1 - TRBV2 TGTGCCAGCAGTGCGGGGTCCTACAATGAGCAGTTCTTC CASSAGSYNEQFF
once TRBJ1-2 - TRBV19 TGTGCCAGTAGTCCGATGCCCGGGGGGCATGGCTACACCTTC CASSPMPGGHGYTF
- TRBJ2-3 TRBD2 TRBV12-5 TGTGCTAGTGGTTTGGAGGGACTAGGAGATACGCAGTATTTT CASGLEGLGDTQYF
- TRBJ1-1 - TRBV4-3 TGCGCCAGCAGCCAGAGGGGGGGCACTGAAGCTTTCTTT CASSQRGGTEAFF